These 27 T cell receptor beta chains originate from one sample sequenced in a study of blood T cell repertoires in COVID-19. Clones were read by immunoSEQ multiplex PCR, and TCRdb kept only the in-frame ones, dropping some. The repertoire holds some 86,000 clones, with about 85% as singletons. Sample: peripheral blood. The receptors come from an older woman with acute or convalescent COVID-19.

The chain combines TRBV12-3 or TRBV12-4 with TRBJ1-2; 7 nucleotides agree with TRBD1. This CDR3 contains 13 residues. V gave up 4 bases and J gave up 7 bases; unmatched junction bases: 6. As DNA, the CDR3 is TGTGCCAGCAGTTACAGGGGATTGGGTGGCTACACCTTC. This codes for CASSYRGLGGYTF.

The chain carries TRBV2 and TRBJ2-5, with D perhaps matching TRBD2 (5 bases). The CDR3 extends over 14 amino acids. Trimming left V 6 bases short and J 5 bases short, with 16 bases between. Germline V gene sequence: CDR1 SNHLY, CDR2 FYNNEI. CDR3: CASSRLATEETQYF. Written as DNA, the CDR3 is TGTGCCAGCAGCCGGCTAGCTACCGAGGAGACCCAGTACTTC.

In this sample, this clone turned up once. CDR3 amino acids: CASSLEEGARSGYTF. For the CDR3, the DNA is TGTGCCAGCAGCTTAGAAGAAGGGGCTCGATCGGGCTACACCTTC. The J gene is TRBJ1-2, the V gene TRBV11-2; a possible D gene is TRBD1 (5 bases). The length of the CDR3 is 15 residues. Germline CDR1 and CDR2: SGHAT and FQNNGV. V lost 0 bases to trimming and J lost 8 bases, with 16 bases between them. Filled out from reference TRBV11-2 and TRBJ1-2, the complete variable domain reads EAGVAQSPRYKIIEKRQSVAFWCNPISGHATLYWYQQILGQGPKLLIQFQNNGVVDDSQLPKDRFSAERLKGVDSTLKIQPAKLEDSAVYLCASSLEEGARSGYTFGSGTRLTVV.

CDR3 bases: TGTGCCAGCAGTAATAGGGGCTATGGCTACACCTTC. Its translation: CASSNRGYGYTF. The chain uses TRBV28 and TRBJ1-2; possible D gene TRBD1, 5 bases. Trimming removed 5 bases from V and 4 bases from J, with 8 bases in between. Germline V CDR1 and CDR2: MDHEN, SYDVKM. This CDR3 is 12 amino acids long.

This chain uses TRBV7-9 with TRBJ2-1; the match to TRBD2 covers 9 bases. From germline, CDR1 is SEHNR and CDR2 FQNEAQ (reference sequence). The CDR3 runs 16 residues. With 5 bases clipped from V and 7 bases from J, the junction kept 12 bases outside the gene matches. CDR3 sequence reads: CASSLWNAGGQNEQFF. The CDR3 bases are TGTGCCAGCAGCCTGTGGAACGCGGGGGGGCAGAATGAGCAGTTCTTC.

The V and J genes are TRBV6-6 and TRBJ1-3; D might be TRBD1 (6 bases). Trimming stripped 6 bases from V and 0 bases from J, with 15 bases between. The CDR3 is 16 residues long. Germline lookup yields CDR1 MNHNY and CDR2 SVGAGI (reference sequence). The CDR3: CASRANDRSSGNTIYF. The CDR3 nucleotides read TGTGCCAGCAGGGCAAATGACAGGAGCTCTGGAAACACCATATATTTT.

This chain links TRBV6-5 with TRBJ2-1; D is possibly TRBD1 (5 bases). The CDR3 is made up of 14 amino acids. Germline V gene lookup returns CDR1 MNHEY and CDR2 SVGAGI. The ends were cut back, 7 bases at V and 3 bases at J, with 13 bases in the middle. The CDR3: CASTKDRSYNEQFF. Here the CDR3 DNA reads TGTGCCAGCACTAAAGACAGAAGCTACAATGAGCAGTTCTTC.

The rearrangement links TRBV19 to TRBJ1-5; D may be TRBD1 (5 bases). The V end was cut by 5 bases, the J end by 1 base, with 15 bases between. The CDR3 loop spans 16 amino acids. Germline CDR1 reads LNHDA; CDR2 reads SQIVND (reference sequence). The CDR3 DNA sequence: TGTGCCAGTAGTGGGGGGGTAGGGGTGAGCAATCAGCCCCAGCATTTT. Its protein product is CASSGGVGVSNQPQHF.

The chain couples TRBV5-1 to TRBJ2-1; 11 bases match TRBD2. CDR3 length: 16 amino acids. V lost 4 bases, J lost 2 bases, and 5 bases stayed unmatched. CDR1 SGHRS and CDR2 YFSETQ come from the germline V gene. In nucleotides, the CDR3 is TGCGCCAGCAGCATCACGACTAGCGGGACCTACAATGAGCAGTTCTTC. It specifies CASSITTSGTYNEQFF.

This clone occurred a few times. The chain carries TRBV6-4 and TRBJ2-1, with 9 bases fitting TRBD2. CDR1 MRHNA and CDR2 SNTAGT come from the germline V gene. The J segment lost 9 bases and the V segment lost 8 bases, leaving 14 bases of the junction unmatched. The CDR3 is 15 residues long. The CDR3 here is CASSQAGGPFSEQFF. DNA of the CDR3: TGTGCCAGCTCGCAGGCGGGAGGGCCGTTCAGTGAGCAGTTCTTC.

The chain couples TRBV7-9 to TRBJ2-2; 9 nucleotides line up with TRBD1. The CDR3 covers 16 residues. The germline gives CDR1 SEHNR, CDR2 FQNEAQ (reference sequence). The J segment lost 3 bases and the V segment lost 5 bases, leaving 7 bases of the junction unmatched. The CDR3 loop is CASSARDRDYTGELFF. As DNA, the CDR3 is TGTGCCAGCAGCGCCCGGGACAGGGATTACACCGGGGAGCTGTTTTTT.

The chain links TRBV30 to TRBJ2-1, with D perhaps TRBD1 (5 bases). The CDR3 has 11 residues. Trimming took 7 bases from V and 7 from J, leaving 11 bases between them. CDR1 and CDR2 from the germline V gene are GTSNPN and SVGIG (reference sequence). For the CDR3, the DNA is TGTGCCTTATCGCAGGGTAATGAGCAGTTCTTC. As protein: CALSQGNEQFF.

This chain uses TRBV7-9 with TRBJ1-5; perhaps TRBD1 as D (5 bases). The V end was cut by 3 bases, the J end by 9 bases, with 12 bases between. Germline V gives CDR1 SEHNR, CDR2 FQNEAQ (reference sequence). This CDR3 spans 13 amino acids. CDR3 in DNA: TGTGCCAGCAGCTTGTCAGGGAATACGCCCCAGCATTTT. Protein: CASSLSGNTPQHF.

V usage is TRBV11-3 and J usage is TRBJ1-4, with 9 bases fitting TRBD1. Per germline, CDR1 SGHNT and CDR2 YENEEA. The CDR3 covers 14 residues. V gave up 2 bases and J gave up 8 bases; unmatched junction bases: 3. CDR3 region: CASSLSGQGEKLFF. In DNA form, the CDR3 reads TGTGCCAGCAGCTTATCGGGACAGGGAGAAAAACTGTTTTTT.

V is TRBV6-5 and J is TRBJ1-2; D gene ambiguous. V lost 2 bases to trimming and J lost 3 bases, with 16 bases between them. The CDR3 covers 16 residues. Germline lookup yields CDR1 MNHEY and CDR2 SVGAGI. CDR3 nucleotide sequence: TGTGCCAGCAGTTACAGGGTATCGGCGAGGGACTATGGCTACACCTTC. It codes for CASSYRVSARDYGYTF.

This clone is medium-sized by share. V is TRBV11-3 and J is TRBJ2-7; D might be TRBD2 (5 bases). Germline V gene lookup returns CDR1 SGHNT and CDR2 YENEEA. Trimming took off 5 bases at V and 0 bases at J, with 11 bases between the two ends. The CDR3 consists of 14 residues. CDR3 region: CASSPSGSSYEQYV. CDR3 coding DNA: TGTGCCAGCAGCCCGTCGGGAAGCTCCTACGAGCAGTACGTC.

The chain recombines TRBV27 with TRBJ2-4, with 11 bases fitting TRBD1. The CDR3 has 15 residues. With 6 bases clipped from V and 7 bases from J, the junction kept 8 bases outside the gene matches. CDR1 is MNHEY and CDR2 is SMNVEV in the germline V gene (reference sequence). CDR3 sequence: CASSIPGQGGNIQYF. CDR3 nucleotide sequence: TGTGCCAGCAGCATCCCGGGACAGGGGGGGAACATTCAGTACTTC.

The chain uses TRBV7-8 and TRBJ2-1, with 13 bases lining up with TRBD2. Germline assignment: CDR1 SGHVS and CDR2 FQNEAQ. J gave up 8 bases and V 5 bases, and 9 bases lay outside the gene matches. The CDR3 contains 16 residues. CDR3: CASSRSGTSGIDEQFF. The CDR3 coding sequence is TGTGCCAGCAGCCGATCCGGGACTAGCGGGATCGATGAGCAGTTCTTC.

The rearrangement joins TRBV6-6 to TRBJ2-3, with 7 bases lining up with TRBD1. The ends lost 5 bases at V and 0 bases at J; junction bases unmatched: 23. Per germline, CDR1 MNHNY and CDR2 SVGAGI (reference sequence). The CDR3 is made up of 21 amino acids. The CDR3 region is CASSQILNYGWGTASTDTQYF. CDR3 DNA sequence: TGTGCCAGCAGTCAAATCTTGAACTATGGTTGGGGGACAGCCAGCACAGATACGCAGTATTTT.

V usage is TRBV28 and J usage is TRBJ2-3, with D maybe TRBD2 (6 bases). Germline assignment: CDR1 MDHEN and CDR2 SYDVKM. Trimming took 8 bases from V and 0 from J, leaving 9 bases between them. This CDR3 region has 13 residues. CDR3 sequence (DNA): TGTGCCAGCCGGGAGATCAGCACAGATACGCAGTATTTT. Its translation: CASREISTDTQYF.

The rearrangement links TRBV30 to TRBJ2-5, with 8 positions matching TRBD2. Germline assignment: CDR1 GTSNPN and CDR2 SVGIG (reference sequence). This CDR3 is built from 16 residues. Trimming took 0 bases from V and 5 from J; bases not matched to a gene: 11. CDR3: CAWSVGASGGMETQYF. The CDR3 bases are TGTGCCTGGAGTGTTGGAGCGTCGGGAGGGATGGAGACCCAGTACTTC. The whole variable domain, remainder taken from reference TRBV30 and TRBJ2-5, is SQTIHQWPATLVQPVGSPLSLECTVEGTSNPNLYWYRQAAGRGLQLLFYSVGIGQISSEVPQNLSASRPQDRQFILSSKKLLLSDSGFYLCAWSVGASGGMETQYFGPGTRLLVL.

The genes are TRBV6-2 or TRBV6-3 and TRBJ1-5; 8 nucleotides align to TRBD1. V lost 5 bases to trimming and J lost 6 bases; unmatched junction nucleotides: 6. CDR1 is MNHEY and CDR2 is SVGEGT in the germline V gene. The CDR3 is 14 residues long. CDR3 residues: CASSDRGGIQPQHF. The DNA of the CDR3 is TGTGCCAGCAGTGACAGGGGAGGAATTCAGCCCCAGCATTTT.

V is TRBV19 and J is TRBJ2-1; D not certain. The ends were cut back, 3 bases at V and 8 bases at J, with 11 bases in the middle. Germline V gene sequence: CDR1 LNHDA, CDR2 SQIVND (reference sequence). This CDR3 region has 13 residues. Here the CDR3 DNA reads TGTGCCAGTAGTATGGGTGTAGCATATGAGCAGTTCTTC. Protein sequence: CASSMGVAYEQFF.

V and J are TRBV18 and TRBJ1-1; D is unresolved. The V gene lost 4 bases and the J gene lost 3 bases, with 15 bases spanning the gap. Germline V gene lookup returns CDR1 KGHSH and CDR2 LQKENI. The CDR3 has 15 amino acids. DNA of the CDR3: TGTGCCAGCTCACGTCGGGGAGGGATGGACACTGAAGCTTTCTTT. This encodes CASSRRGGMDTEAFF.

The V call is TRBV19, the J call TRBJ2-1; 7 nucleotides line up with TRBD2. V trimming: 4 bases; J trimming: 5 bases; junction bases outside the gene matches: 5. The CDR3 runs to 14 residues. Germline loops: CDR1 LNHDA, CDR2 SQIVND (reference sequence). The CDR3 nucleotides read TGTGCCAGTAGTACGAGACTAGCAAACAATGAGCAGTTCTTC. Translated: CASSTRLANNEQFF.

This clone has just a few counts. V usage is TRBV30 and J usage is TRBJ1-6, with a tentative D call TRBD1 (6 bases). This CDR3 is built from 12 residues. The germline CDR1 and CDR2 sequences are GTSNPN and SVGIG (reference sequence). CDR3 DNA: TGTGCGGGACACCGATTTAATTCACCCCTCCACTTT. Encoded protein: CAGHRFNSPLHF.

The chain employs TRBV10-3 and TRBJ2-3; D might be TRBD1 (5 bases). Germline CDR1 reads ENHRY; CDR2 reads SYGVKD. CDR3 length: 12 amino acids. Trimming cost V 10 bases and J 1 base, with 9 bases left between them. The CDR3 DNA sequence: TGTGCCACCTTGGGGCGCACAGATACGCAGTATTTT. Encoded protein: CATLGRTDTQYF.